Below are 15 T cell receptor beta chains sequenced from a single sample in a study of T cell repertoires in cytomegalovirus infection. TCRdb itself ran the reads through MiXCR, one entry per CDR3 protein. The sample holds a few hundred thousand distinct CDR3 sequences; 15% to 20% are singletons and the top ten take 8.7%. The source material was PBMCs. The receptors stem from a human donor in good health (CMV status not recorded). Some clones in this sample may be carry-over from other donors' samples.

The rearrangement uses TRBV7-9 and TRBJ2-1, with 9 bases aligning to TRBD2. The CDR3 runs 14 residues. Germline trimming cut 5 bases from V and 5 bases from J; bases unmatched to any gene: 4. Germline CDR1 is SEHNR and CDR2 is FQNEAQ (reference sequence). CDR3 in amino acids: CASSQTSGDNEQFF. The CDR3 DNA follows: TGTGCCAGCAGCCAGACTAGCGGAGACAATGAGCAGTTCTTC.

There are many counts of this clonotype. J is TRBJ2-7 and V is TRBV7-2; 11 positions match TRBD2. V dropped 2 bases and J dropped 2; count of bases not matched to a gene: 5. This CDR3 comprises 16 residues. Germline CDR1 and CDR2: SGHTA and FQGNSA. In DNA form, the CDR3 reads TGTGCCAGCAGCTTACCGACTAGCGGGGTGACCTACGAGCAGTACTTC. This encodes CASSLPTSGVTYEQYF. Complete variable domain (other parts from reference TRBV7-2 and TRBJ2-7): GAGVSQSPSNKVTEKGKDVELRCDPISGHTALYWYRQSLGQGLEFLIYFQGNSAPDKSGLPSDRFSAERTGGSVSTLTIQRTQQEDSAVYLCASSLPTSGVTYEQYFGPGTRLTVT.

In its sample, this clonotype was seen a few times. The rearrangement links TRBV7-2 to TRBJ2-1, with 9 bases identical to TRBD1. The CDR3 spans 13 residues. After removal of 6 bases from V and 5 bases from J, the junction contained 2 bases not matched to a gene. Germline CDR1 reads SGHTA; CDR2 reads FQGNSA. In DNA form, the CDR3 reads TGTGCCAGCAGGCGGACAGGGGACAATGAGCAGTTCTTC. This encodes CASRRTGDNEQFF.

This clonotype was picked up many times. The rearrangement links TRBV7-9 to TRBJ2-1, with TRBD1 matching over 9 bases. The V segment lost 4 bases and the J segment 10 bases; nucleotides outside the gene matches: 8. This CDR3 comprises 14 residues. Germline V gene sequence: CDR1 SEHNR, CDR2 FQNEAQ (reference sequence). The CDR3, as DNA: TGTGCCAGCAGCTCCCGGGACAGGGTTCGAGAGCAGTTCTTC. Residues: CASSSRDRVREQFF.

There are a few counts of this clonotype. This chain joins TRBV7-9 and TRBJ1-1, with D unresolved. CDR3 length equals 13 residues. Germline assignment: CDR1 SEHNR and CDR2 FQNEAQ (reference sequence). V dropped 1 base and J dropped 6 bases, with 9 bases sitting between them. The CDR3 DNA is TGTGCCAGCAGCTTAGTGGAGGGCCCTGAAGCTTTCTTT. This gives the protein CASSLVEGPEAFF.

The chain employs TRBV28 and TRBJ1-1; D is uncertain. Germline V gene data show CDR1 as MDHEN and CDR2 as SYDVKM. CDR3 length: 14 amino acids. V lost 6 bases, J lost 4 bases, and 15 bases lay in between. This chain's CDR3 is CASSGVAWSTEAFF. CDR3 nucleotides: TGTGCCAGCAGCGGTGTTGCGTGGAGCACTGAAGCTTTCTTT.

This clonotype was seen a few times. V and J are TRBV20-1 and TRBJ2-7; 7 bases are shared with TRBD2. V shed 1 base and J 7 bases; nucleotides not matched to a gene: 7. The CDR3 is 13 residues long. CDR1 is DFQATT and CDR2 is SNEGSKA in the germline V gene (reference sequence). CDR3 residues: CSARVPGGSEQYF. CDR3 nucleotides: TGCAGTGCTAGAGTCCCGGGAGGCAGTGAGCAGTACTTC.

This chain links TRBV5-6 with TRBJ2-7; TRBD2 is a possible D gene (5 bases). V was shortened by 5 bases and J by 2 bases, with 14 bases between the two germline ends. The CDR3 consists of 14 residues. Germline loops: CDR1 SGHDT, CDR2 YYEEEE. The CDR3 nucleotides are TGTGCCAGCAGTTTCCCCGGGATGCCCTACGAGCAGTACTTC. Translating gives CASSFPGMPYEQYF.

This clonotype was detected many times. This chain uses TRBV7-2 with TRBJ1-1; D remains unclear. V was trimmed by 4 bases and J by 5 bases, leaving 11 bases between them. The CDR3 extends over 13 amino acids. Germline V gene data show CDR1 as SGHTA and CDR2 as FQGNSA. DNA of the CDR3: TGTGCCAGCAGCTCCTGGGCGGAAACTGAAGCTTTCTTT. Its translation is CASSSWAETEAFF.

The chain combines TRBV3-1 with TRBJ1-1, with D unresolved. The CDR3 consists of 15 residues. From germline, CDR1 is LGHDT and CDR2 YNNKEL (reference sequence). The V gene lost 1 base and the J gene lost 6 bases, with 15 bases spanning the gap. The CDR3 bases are TGTGCCAGCAGCCAAGGGATGCCGGCCGGCGCTGAAGCTTTCTTT. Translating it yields CASSQGMPAGAEAFF.

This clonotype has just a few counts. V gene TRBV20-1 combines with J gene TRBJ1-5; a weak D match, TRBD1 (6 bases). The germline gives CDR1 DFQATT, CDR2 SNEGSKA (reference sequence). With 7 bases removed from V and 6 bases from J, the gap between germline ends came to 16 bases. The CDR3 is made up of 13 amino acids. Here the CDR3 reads CSVPLGALQPQHF. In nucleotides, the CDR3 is TGCAGTGTTCCATTGGGGGCTCTTCAGCCCCAGCATTTT.

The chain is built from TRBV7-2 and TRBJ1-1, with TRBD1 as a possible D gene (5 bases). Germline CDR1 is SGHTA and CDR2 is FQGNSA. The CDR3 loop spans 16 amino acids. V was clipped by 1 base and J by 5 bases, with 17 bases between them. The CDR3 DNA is TGTGCCAGCAGCTTAGGGGCAGGGTACGGGGGGACTGAAGCTTTCTTT. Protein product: CASSLGAGYGGTEAFF.

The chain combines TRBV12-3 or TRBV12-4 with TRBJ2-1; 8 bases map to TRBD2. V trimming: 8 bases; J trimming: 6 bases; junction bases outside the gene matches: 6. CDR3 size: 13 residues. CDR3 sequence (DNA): TGTGCCAGCGGACTAGCCCTGGCCAATGAGCAGTTCTTC. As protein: CASGLALANEQFF.

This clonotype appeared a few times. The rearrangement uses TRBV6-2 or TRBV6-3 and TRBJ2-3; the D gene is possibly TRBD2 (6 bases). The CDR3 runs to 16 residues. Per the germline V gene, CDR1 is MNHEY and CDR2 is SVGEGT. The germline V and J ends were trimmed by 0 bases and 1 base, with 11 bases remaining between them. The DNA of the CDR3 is TGTGCCAGCAGTTACTCACCCGGGAGAGGCACAGATACGCAGTATTTT. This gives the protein CASSYSPGRGTDTQYF.

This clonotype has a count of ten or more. CDR3 sequence: CASSRARGGSSNTQYF. For the CDR3, the DNA is TGTGCCAGCAGCCGGGCACGGGGGGGCTCCAGTAATACGCAGTATTTT. This rearrangement joins TRBV7-6 to TRBJ2-3, with 8 bases lining up with TRBD2. This CDR3 has 16 residues. The germline CDR1 and CDR2 sequences are SGHVS and FNYEAQ. Trimming removed 5 bases from V and 7 bases from J; junction bases left unmatched: 14.